This T cell receptor beta chain was captured by sequencing in a study of identical twins (dated by TCRdb to about 2016). A note on the overall study: To test whether fetal clonotypes persist, the study used deep sequencing on TCR alpha and beta repertoires from monozygotic twins, unrelated adults of various ages, and cord blood. Replicate twin experiments were performed at different times using different library preparation protocols to rule out contamination. Study-wide conclusions, independent of this receptor: Out-of-frame TCR alpha sequences shared between twins showed an excess of low generation-probability sequences compared with coincidental sharing between unrelated individuals. Conclusions relied on cross-sectional statistical analysis, since the same donors could not be followed over many years. Zero-insertion analyses could be partly confounded by invariant T cells such as MAIT and iNKT, although diverse VJ usage argued against such confounding for most clonotypes. Abundant cord blood beta clonotypes had fewer insertions, young adult naive repertoires showed a similar but weaker trend, and memory repertoires showed no such trend. In beta out-of-frame sequences, excess twin sharing was weaker, because having fewer shared sequences lowered the signal-to-noise ratio. Out-of-frame TCR alpha sharing in monozygotic twins was systematically underestimated by recombination models, whereas sharing between unrelated individuals was in agreement with the recombination models.

This clonotype was counted only a few times. What antigen it recognizes has not been identified. No base qualities exist here, and no much larger clone lies one base off it. The method behind the library was 5' RACE. The run used an Illumina HiSeq 2000. A universal primer binding site was introduced by template switching, and a unique molecular identifier was present in the final cDNA, enabling accurate counting of TCR cDNA molecules. First-strand cDNA for TCR alpha and beta chains was synthesized from specific primers in the conserved constant-segment region. To control for contamination, every cDNA library was double barcoded, receiving both a SMART-Mk sample barcode and Illumina barcodes. Two successive PCR steps introduced TruSeq adapter sequences along with Illumina sample barcodes. The TCR alpha and beta cDNA libraries were sequenced on the Illumina HiSeq platform using custom primers. The paper's processing steps were these. MiGEC processed the raw reads to extract unique molecular identifiers, while MiXCR was used to determine the CDR3 positions. Recombination models were inferred per individual with the repgenHMM and IGoR tools using an EM algorithm. Shared clonotype analysis was performed with the tcR package in R, normalizing sharing by the product of cloneset sizes. Out-of-frame nonproductive sequences were analyzed to study raw recombination free of thymic and clonal selection effects. TCRdb reanalyzed the raw reads on its own, using fastp at Q25 for trimming and MiXCR for clone calling, and kept in-frame beta chains. Every CDR3 protein is listed once, alongside the most common genes and DNA of its rows. The V and J calls were not made by the authors but by TCRdb's processing. Here the sample has roughly 470,000 distinct CDR3 sequences; 14% occur a single time. The ten largest account for about 0.97% of the sample.

Every donor was a healthy Caucasian. Three pairs of female monozygotic twins, all aged about 18 to 29 years, made up the twin cohort. Positive isolation kits from Invitrogen were used to isolate CD4+ and CD8+ T cell populations. From the germline V gene, CDR1 is SGHAT and CDR2 is FQNNGV. The CDR3, from cysteine to phenylalanine, totals 18 residues. This entry keeps only the CDR3 DNA: 54 bases, framed from base 1. From V the trimming removes 2 bases and from J it removes 3 bases, while the gene matches leave 10 bases of the junction unaccounted for. These same records also appear under a second study, on yellow fever vaccine responses in identical twins. The other study reports the following: According to the authors, in identical twins the way T cells responded to vaccination appeared partly convergent and partly personalized. In the study, vaccine-responding T cell clones were precisely tracked in identical twins.

The TCR originated in a woman aged 18 to 35 in good health. Sequencing used CD4+ T cells sorted from blood. The chain employs TRBV11-2 and TRBJ2-3; TRBD2 lines up with 11 middle nucleotides. The DNA sequence is TGTGCCAGCAGCTTATGGTCTAGCGGGGGGATACGGACAGATACGCAGTATTTT. The encoded protein is CASSLWSSGGIRTDTQYF. The reference TRBV11-2 and TRBJ2-3 proteins fill in what lies around the CDR3, so the full variable domain reads EAGVAQSPRYKIIEKRQSVAFWCNPISGHATLYWYQQILGQGPKLLIQFQNNGVVDDSQLPKDRFSAERLKGVDSTLKIQPAKLEDSAVYLCASSLWSSGGIRTDTQYFGPGTRLTVL.